Below, 5 T cell receptor beta chains from the same sample are listed, as sequenced in a study of blood T cell repertoires in COVID-19. Using immunoSEQ multiplex PCR, the repertoire was profiled, and TCRdb retains in-frame clones only, with some absent. The table includes over 300,000 clones, about 88% detected once. The specimen was PBMCs or T cells enriched from blood (not recorded which). Receptors were obtained from a woman aged 40 to 49 who had recovered from COVID-19.

The chain couples TRBV21-1 to TRBJ1-6; the table's D call of TRBD1 was not tested on the DNA. TRBV21-1 constitutes a pseudogene. This CDR3 is built from 16 residues. The CDR3 protein is CASSRGDRGWYSPLHF. CDR3 nucleotides: TGTGCCAGCAGCCGGGGGGACAGGGGGTGGTATTCACCCCTCCACTTT.

This chain joins TRBV3-1 (or the pseudogene TRBV3-2) and TRBJ2-3, with TRBD1 matching 9 bases. The CDR3 extends over 15 amino acids. Germline V CDR1 and CDR2: LGHDT, YNNKEL (reference sequence). Trimming cost V 4 bases and J 2 bases; bases outside gene matches: 4. CDR3 region: CASSLQGAPTDTQYF. The DNA for the CDR3 is TGTGCCAGCAGCCTACAGGGGGCACCCACAGATACGCAGTATTTT.

The chain is built from TRBV5-1 and TRBJ2-1, with TRBD1 matching over 7 bases. Trimming removed 2 bases from V and 7 bases from J; junction bases left unmatched: 6. Germline loops: CDR1 SGHRS, CDR2 YFSETQ. The CDR3 sequence is 14 residues long. The CDR3 coding sequence is TGCGCCAGCAGCTTCGACAGGGTAGGAAATGAGCAGTTCTTC. Translated: CASSFDRVGNEQFF. Complete variable domain (other parts from reference TRBV5-1 and TRBJ2-1): KAGVTQTPRYLIKTRGQQVTLSCSPISGHRSVSWYQQTPGQGLQFLFEYFSETQRNKGNFPGRFSGRQFSNSRSEMNVSTLELGDSALYLCASSFDRVGNEQFFGPGTRLTVL.

V and J are TRBV6-5 and TRBJ1-6, with D perhaps matching TRBD1 (5 bases). The CDR3 is 13 amino acids. The V and J ends lost 10 bases and 7 bases respectively, with 14 bases between them. The germline V gene has CDR1 MNHEY and CDR2 SVGAGI. Here the CDR3 reads CATRRGVNSPLHF. The CDR3 region has the DNA TGTGCCACTAGACGGGGGGTGAATTCACCCCTCCACTTT.

The V and J genes are TRBV4-1 and TRBJ2-1; D is unresolved. The V gene lost 0 bases and the J gene lost 2 bases, with 11 bases spanning the gap. Looked up from germline, CDR1 is MGHRA and CDR2 is YSYEKL. The CDR3 sequence is 16 residues long. In nucleotides, the CDR3 is TGCGCCAGCAGCCAAGACGAGTCTAGGACCTACAATGAGCAGTTCTTC. Protein: CASSQDESRTYNEQFF.